Listed below are T cell receptor beta chains from one sample, sequenced in a study of cytomegalovirus exposure and HLA in healthy donors. Clones were read by immunoSEQ multiplex PCR, and TCRdb kept only the in-frame ones, dropping some. The sample records about 240,000 clones, roughly 86% being singletons. The sequenced sample was PBMCs. The receptors were sampled from a woman in her twenties or thirties in good health and CMV-seropositive. The CDR3 runs from the conserved cysteine through the conserved F or W. The D gene is left open where the match is weak. Expanded clones get a size class; other rows say once, few or many, or leave the size out.

J gene,D gene,V gene,clone size,CDR3 DNA,CDR3 protein
TRBJ1-5,TRBD1,TRBV5-1,NA,TGCGCCAGCAGCTTGGGGGGACAGGGTAATCAGCCCCAGCATTTT,CASSLGGQGNQPQHF
TRBJ1-1,TRBD1,TRBV9,NA,TGTGCCAGCAGCGTAGGTGGTCGACAGGGCGAAGCTTTCTTT,CASSVGGRQGEAFF
TRBJ2-1,TRBD2,TRBV29-1,NA,TGCAGCGTGTGGGGGGGAAGCTCCTACAATGAGCAGTTCTTC,CSVWGGSSYNEQFF
TRBJ1-2,TRBD1,TRBV2,NA,TGTGCCAGCAGCGGTCGACAGGGAGGTACCGGCTACACCTTC,CASSGRQGGTGYTF
TRBJ2-5,TRBD2,TRBV28,NA,TGTGCCAGCAGTCTTAATGGACTAGCTTGGCGGGAGACCCAGTACTTC,CASSLNGLAWRETQYF
TRBJ1-5,NA,TRBV28,NA,TGTGCCAGCAGCTACAGGCCCCATCAGCCCCAGCATTTT,CASSYRPHQPQHF
TRBJ1-5,TRBD1,TRBV30,NA,TGTGCCTGGAGTGTAATAAGGGGGCAGGGCAATCAGCCCCAGCATTTT,CAWSVIRGQGNQPQHF
TRBJ1-1,TRBD1,TRBV10-1,NA,TGCGCCAGCAGTGACCGTTCAGGGGGCGGCCCTGAAGCTTTCTTT,CASSDRSGGGPEAFF
TRBJ1-2,NA,TRBV28,NA,TGTGCCAGCAGTTTAGGGCAGAAAAGAGGCTACACCTTC,CASSLGQKRGYTF
TRBJ2-3,TRBD2,TRBV18,NA,TGTGCCAGCTCATCCCGACTAGCGGGGATCACAGATACGCAGTATTTT,CASSSRLAGITDTQYF
TRBJ2-3,NA,TRBV6-1,NA,TGTGCCAGCAGGGAATATAGCAGAGATACGCAGTATTTT,CASREYSRDTQYF
TRBJ2-1,NA,TRBV5-1,once,TGCGCCAGCAGTACTAACAGGGGGGGACCCTACAATGAGCAGTTCTTC,CASSTNRGGPYNEQFF
TRBJ2-2,TRBD1,TRBV19,NA,TGTGCCAGTAGTATAATGACGGGGACAGGACCCGGGGAGCTGTTTTTT,CASSIMTGTGPGELFF
TRBJ2-7,TRBD2,TRBV4-2,once,TGTGCCAGCAGCCAAAATCCGGGAGGCTCCTACGAGCAGTACTTC,CASSQNPGGSYEQYF
TRBJ2-5,NA,TRBV5-1,NA,TGCGCCAGCAGCTTACGGGGTCAAGAGACCCAGTACTTC,CASSLRGQETQYF
TRBJ1-5,NA,TRBV28,NA,TGTGCCAGCAGTTACCTGCACATCAATCAGCCCCAGCATTTT,CASSYLHINQPQHF
TRBJ1-2,TRBD1,TRBV27,NA,TGTGCCAGCAGTCAGCAGGGGGCGCCCGTCGGAGGCTACACCTTC,CASSQQGAPVGGYTF
TRBJ2-6,NA,TRBV29-1,NA,TGCAGCGTTGAAACAGGAAGCTCTGGGGCCAACGTCCTGACTTTC,CSVETGSSGANVLTF
TRBJ2-1,TRBD2,TRBV27,NA,TGTGCCAGCAGTACCCTAGCGGGAACCTCCGGGGATGAGCAGTTCTTC,CASSTLAGTSGDEQFF
TRBJ2-6,NA,TRBV5-1,NA,TGCGCCAGCGGGGACAACTCTGGGGCCAACGTCCTGACTTTC,CASGDNSGANVLTF
TRBJ2-1,NA,TRBV19,NA,TGTGCCAGTAGTATTGGGCCGTACAATGAGCAGTTCTTC,CASSIGPYNEQFF
TRBJ2-1,NA,TRBV9,NA,TGTGCCAGCAGCGTACAGGTGGACACCATTGAGCAGTTCTTC,CASSVQVDTIEQFF
TRBJ2-7,TRBD2,TRBV11-2,NA,TGTGCCAGCAGCTCCTCCCAGGGACTAGCGGGAGGCGAGCAGTACTTC,CASSSSQGLAGGEQYF
TRBJ2-5,NA,TRBV6-6,NA,TGTGCCAGCAGTACCCCCTTAAACGGGGTAGAGACCCAGTACTTC,CASSTPLNGVETQYF
TRBJ1-5,TRBD1,TRBV5-6,NA,TGTGCCAGCAGCGGGGGAGGACAGGGAAGCGTTCAGCCCCAGCATTTT,CASSGGGQGSVQPQHF
TRBJ2-1,TRBD1,TRBV2,NA,TGTGCCAGCAGTTTCTTCCCGGGACAGGGGGGAAATGAGCAGTTCTTC,CASSFFPGQGGNEQFF
TRBJ2-1,TRBD2,TRBV29-1,NA,TGCAGCGTTGATTTAAGCGGGGCCGGCAATGAGCAGTTCTTC,CSVDLSGAGNEQFF
TRBJ1-2,NA,TRBV30,NA,TGTGCCTGGAGTCCACGGACAAGAAACTATGGCTACACCTTC,CAWSPRTRNYGYTF
TRBJ2-2,TRBD2,TRBV4-2,NA,TGTGCCAGCAGCCACGGGACTAGCGGCGCGAACACCGGGGAGCTGTTTTTT,CASSHGTSGANTGELFF